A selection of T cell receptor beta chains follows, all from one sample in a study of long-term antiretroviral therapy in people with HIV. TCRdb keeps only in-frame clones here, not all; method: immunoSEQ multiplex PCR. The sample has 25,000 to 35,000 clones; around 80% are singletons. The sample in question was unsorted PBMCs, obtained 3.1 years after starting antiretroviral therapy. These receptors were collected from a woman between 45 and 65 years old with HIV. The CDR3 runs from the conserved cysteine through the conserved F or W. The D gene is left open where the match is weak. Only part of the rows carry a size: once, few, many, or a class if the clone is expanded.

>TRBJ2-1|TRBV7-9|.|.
TGTGCCAGCAGCTTAGGCAGGAATGAGCAGTTCTTC
CASSLGRNEQFF
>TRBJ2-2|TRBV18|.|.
TGTGCCAGCTCCCAACAGGGCCCCCCCAACACCGGGGAGCTGTTTTTT
CASSQQGPPNTGELFF
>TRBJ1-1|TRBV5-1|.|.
TGCGCCAGCAGCTTGGAGGGGGTTTTGAACACTGAAGCTTTCTTT
CASSLEGVLNTEAFF
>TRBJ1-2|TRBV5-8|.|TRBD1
TGTGCCAGCAGCTTGCAGGGGGCGGGTGGCTACACCTTC
CASSLQGAGGYTF
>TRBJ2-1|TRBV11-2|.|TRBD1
TGTGCCAGCAGCGTTGAACAGGGGACCAGTGCCTACAATGAGCAGTTCTTC
CASSVEQGTSAYNEQFF
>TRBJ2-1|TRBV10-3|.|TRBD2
TGTGCCATCAGTGAGATCGGACTAGCGGGGGGTTCTATGAATGAGCAGTTCTTC
CAISEIGLAGGSMNEQFF
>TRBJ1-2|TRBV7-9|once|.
TGTGCCAGCAGCTCACCCCGACAGCTTCTTTATGGCTACACCTTC
CASSSPRQLLYGYTF
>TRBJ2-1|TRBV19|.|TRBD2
TGTGCCAGTAGTATGGGACTAGCGGGTATCAATGAGCAGTTCTTC
CASSMGLAGINEQFF
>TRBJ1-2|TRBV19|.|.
TGTGCCAGTAGTATTGGTTGGGTCGGGGCGGGCTATGGCTACACCTTC
CASSIGWVGAGYGYTF
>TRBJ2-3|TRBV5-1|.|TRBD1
TGCGCCAGCAGCTTGGGGAACAGGGGGGTCCTCACAGATACGCAGTATTTT
CASSLGNRGVLTDTQYF
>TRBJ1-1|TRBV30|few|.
TGTGCCTGGACCCCCATCGCTGGTATGAACACTGAAGCTTTCTTT
CAWTPIAGMNTEAFF
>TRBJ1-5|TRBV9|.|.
TGTGCCAGCAGCGAGGGGGTTTCATGGCCCCAGCATTTT
CASSEGVSWPQHF
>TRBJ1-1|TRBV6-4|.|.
TGTGCCAGCAGTACTGCGAACACTGAAGCTTTCTTT
CASSTANTEAFF
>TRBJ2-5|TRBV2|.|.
TGTGCCAGCAGTGAAATGGGTACGCCTCAAGAGACCCAGTACTTC
CASSEMGTPQETQYF
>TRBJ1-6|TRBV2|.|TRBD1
TGTGCCAGCAATTCCATCCAGGGGGCTTATTCACCCCTCCACTTT
CASNSIQGAYSPLHF
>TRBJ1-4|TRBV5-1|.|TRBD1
TGCGCCAGCAGCCCGGGACAGGGGAATGAAAAACTGTTTTTT
CASSPGQGNEKLFF
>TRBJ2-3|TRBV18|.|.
TGTGCCAGCTCAAAGGCTTTTACAGATACGCAGTATTTT
CASSKAFTDTQYF
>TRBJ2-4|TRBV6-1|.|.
TGTGCCAGCAGGGGTGAGCCCAAAAACATTCAGTACTTC
CASRGEPKNIQYF
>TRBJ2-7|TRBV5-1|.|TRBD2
TGCGCCAGCAGCGTTAGCGGGGGTACGTACGAGCAGTACTTC
CASSVSGGTYEQYF
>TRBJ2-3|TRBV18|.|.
TGTGCCAGCTCACCGGGTCGGGGGAGCACAGATACGCAGTATTTT
CASSPGRGSTDTQYF
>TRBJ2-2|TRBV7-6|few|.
TGTGCCAGCAGCACACCGGGCCATACCGGGGAGCTGTTTTTT
CASSTPGHTGELFF
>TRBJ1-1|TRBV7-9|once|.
TGTGCCAGCGTGGCAGGGACCTATACTGAAGCTTTCTTT
CASVAGTYTEAFF
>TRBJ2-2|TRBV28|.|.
TGTGCCAGCAGTATTTGGGCCGGGGAGCTGTTTTTT
CASSIWAGELFF
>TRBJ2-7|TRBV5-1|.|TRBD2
TGCGCCAGCAGCTTAAGCGGGGGGGATTTAAGGTACTTC
CASSLSGGDLRYF
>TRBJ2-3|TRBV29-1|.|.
TGCAGCGCCGGTCCTAGCACAGATACGCAGTATTTT
CSAGPSTDTQYF
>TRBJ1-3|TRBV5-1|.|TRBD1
TGCGCCAGCAGCTTTAGGGGGCTTGCAGGAAACACCATATATTTT
CASSFRGLAGNTIYF
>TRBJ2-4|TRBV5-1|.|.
TGCGCCAGCAGCTCAGGGGTGGAGGTAGCCAAAAACATTCAGTACTTC
CASSSGVEVAKNIQYF
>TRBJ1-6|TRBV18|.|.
TGTGCCAGCTCACTTGGACAGCAAGATAATTCACCCCTCCACTTT
CASSLGQQDNSPLHF
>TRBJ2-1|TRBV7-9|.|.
TGTGCCAGCAGCTTACGGCGGGACGAGCAGTTCTTC
CASSLRRDEQFF